The rows below give T cell receptor beta chains drawn from one sample of a study of CD8+ T cells in alopecia areata. TCRdb's copy holds only in-frame clones and misses some; the assay was immunoSEQ multiplex PCR. Among 120,000 or so clones listed, around 60% were seen once. The source material was CD4+ T cells sorted from blood, sampled at week 4, from a patient treated with tofacitinib. These receptors were obtained from a human donor with alopecia areata. CDR3s include the opening cysteine and the closing phenylalanine or tryptophan. D genes are given only for firm matches. Part of the rows lack a size; the others show once, few, many or a class for expanded clones.

j_call d_call v_call clone_size cdr3_nt cdr3_aa
TRBJ2-3 TRBD2 TRBV7-2 - TGTGCCAGCAGCTTAGCGTGGGTAGCGGGAGCTACGCAGTATTTT CASSLAWVAGATQYF
TRBJ1-5 - TRBV23-1 - TGCGCCAGCAGTCAACCCCAGGAAATCGGGAGGGTTAATCAGCCCCAGCATTTT CASSQPQEIGRVNQPQHF
TRBJ2-1 - TRBV5-1 - TGCGCCAGCAGTCCAGCACAGGGCTCCTACAATGAGCAGTTCTTC CASSPAQGSYNEQFF
TRBJ2-2 - TRBV29-1 few TGCAGCGTCCTAACAGGGTTCACCGGGGAGCTGTTTTTT CSVLTGFTGELFF
TRBJ1-5 - TRBV10-3 - TGTGCCATCAGCGGCACAGGGAACGAGCAGCCCCAGCATTTT CAISGTGNEQPQHF
TRBJ2-7 - TRBV28 - TGTGCCAGCAGTTTAAAATTCGGGCAGTTCTACGAGCAGTACTTC CASSLKFGQFYEQYF
TRBJ2-7 TRBD1 TRBV29-1 - TGCAGCGTCGTAGACGGGACAGGGGGCTACGAGCAGTACTTC CSVVDGTGGYEQYF
TRBJ1-1 TRBD1 TRBV6-5 - TGTGCCACCAAGGACAGGGCCACTGAAGCTTTCTTT CATKDRATEAFF
TRBJ2-1 - TRBV5-4 - TGTGCCAGCAGCTTTAGACACGCGGAGCAGTTCTTC CASSFRHAEQFF
TRBJ2-5 TRBD2 TRBV29-1 - TGCAGCGTTGAATTGGGGACTAGCCAAGAGACCCAGTACTTC CSVELGTSQETQYF
TRBJ2-7 - TRBV5-1 - TGCGCCAGCAGCTTGGGTTCCCGCAGACCCTACGAGCAGTACTTC CASSLGSRRPYEQYF
TRBJ1-2 - TRBV11-2 - TGTGCCAGCAGCTCGTGGCAAGACTATGGCTACACCTTC CASSSWQDYGYTF
TRBJ2-3 TRBD1 TRBV19 - TGTGCCAGTAGTACAAGACAGGGTATGGAGTATTTT CASSTRQGMEYF
TRBJ2-3 TRBD1 TRBV25-1 few TGTGCCAGCAGTGGGGTACAGGGGGACACAGATACGCAGTATTTT CASSGVQGDTDTQYF
TRBJ2-5 - TRBV28 few TGTGCCAGCAGTTTATCGCCAGAGGAAGAGACCCAGTACTTC CASSLSPEEETQYF
TRBJ1-1 - TRBV6-5 - TGTGCCAGCAGTTACTCGTTTGGCATGAACACTGAAGCTTTCTTT CASSYSFGMNTEAFF
TRBJ2-3 - TRBV5-6 few TGTGCCAGCAGCCTGACGCGTATGGATACGCAGTATTTT CASSLTRMDTQYF